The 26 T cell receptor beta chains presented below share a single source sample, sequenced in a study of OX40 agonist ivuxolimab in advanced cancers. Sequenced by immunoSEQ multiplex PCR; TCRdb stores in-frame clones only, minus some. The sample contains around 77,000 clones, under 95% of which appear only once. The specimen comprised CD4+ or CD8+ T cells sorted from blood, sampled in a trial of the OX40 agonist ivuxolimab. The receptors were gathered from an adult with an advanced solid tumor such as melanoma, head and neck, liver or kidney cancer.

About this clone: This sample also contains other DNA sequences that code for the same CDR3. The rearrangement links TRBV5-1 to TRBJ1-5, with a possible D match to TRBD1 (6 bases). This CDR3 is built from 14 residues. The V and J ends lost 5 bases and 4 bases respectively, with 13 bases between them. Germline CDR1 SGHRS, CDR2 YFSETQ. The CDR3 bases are TGCGCCAGCAGGGACAGCACGAGTAATCAGCCCCAGCATTTT. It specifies CASRDSTSNQPQHF.

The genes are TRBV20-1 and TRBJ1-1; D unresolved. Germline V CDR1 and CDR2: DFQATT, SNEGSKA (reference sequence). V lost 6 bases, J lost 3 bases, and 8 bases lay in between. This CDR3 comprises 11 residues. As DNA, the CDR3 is TGCAGTGCACTGACCTACACTGAAGCTTTCTTT. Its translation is CSALTYTEAFF.

Written as DNA, the CDR3 is TGTGCCAGCAGCTTGGGTCTTAGAGACCCCGGGTTTTTT. It is translated as CASSLGLRDPGFF. V and J are TRBV5-8 and TRBJ1-4; no definite D call. V lost 0 bases, J lost 16 bases, and 16 bases lay in between. There are 13 residues in the CDR3. CDR1 and CDR2 from the germline V gene are SGHTS and YDEGEE. The complete variable domain, with remaining parts taken from reference TRBV5-8 and TRBJ1-4, reads EAGVTQSPTHLIKTRGQQATLRCSPISGHTSVYWYQQALGLGLQFLLWYDEGEERNRGNFPPRFSGRQFPNYSSELNVNALELEDSALYLCASSLGLRDPGFFGSGTQLSVL.

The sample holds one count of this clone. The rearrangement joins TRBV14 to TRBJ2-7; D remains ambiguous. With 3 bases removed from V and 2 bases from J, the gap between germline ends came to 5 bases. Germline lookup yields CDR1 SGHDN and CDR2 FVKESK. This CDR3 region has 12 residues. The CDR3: CASSHDTYEQYF. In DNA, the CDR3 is TGTGCCAGCAGCCATGACACCTACGAGCAGTACTTC.

The CDR3 sequence: CASSLPKLSPGNTIYF. The DNA for the CDR3 is TGTGCCAGCAGCTTACCGAAATTGAGCCCTGGAAACACCATATATTTT. The chain uses TRBV7-8 and TRBJ1-3; D is unresolved. Trimming left V 2 bases short and J 2 bases short, with 13 bases between. The CDR3 is 16 residues long. CDR1 and CDR2 from the germline V gene are SGHVS and FQNEAQ.

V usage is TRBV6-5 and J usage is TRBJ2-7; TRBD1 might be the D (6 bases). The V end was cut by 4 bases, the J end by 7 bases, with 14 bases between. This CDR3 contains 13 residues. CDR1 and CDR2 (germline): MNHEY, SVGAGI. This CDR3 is CASSSPRGLEQYF. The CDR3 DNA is TGTGCCAGCAGTTCCCCCAGGGGCCTGGAGCAGTACTTC.

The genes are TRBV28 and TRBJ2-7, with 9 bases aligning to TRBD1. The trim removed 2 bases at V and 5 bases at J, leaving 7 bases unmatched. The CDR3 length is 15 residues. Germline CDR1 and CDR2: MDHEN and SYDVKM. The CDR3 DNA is TGTGCCAGCAGTTTACCGGGACAGGGAACCCACGAGCAGTACTTC. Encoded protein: CASSLPGQGTHEQYF.

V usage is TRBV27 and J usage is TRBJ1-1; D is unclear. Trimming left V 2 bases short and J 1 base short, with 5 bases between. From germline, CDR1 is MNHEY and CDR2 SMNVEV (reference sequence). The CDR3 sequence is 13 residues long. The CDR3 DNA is TGTGCCAGCAGTTTAGGGTCGAACACTGAAGCTTTCTTT. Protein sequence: CASSLGSNTEAFF.

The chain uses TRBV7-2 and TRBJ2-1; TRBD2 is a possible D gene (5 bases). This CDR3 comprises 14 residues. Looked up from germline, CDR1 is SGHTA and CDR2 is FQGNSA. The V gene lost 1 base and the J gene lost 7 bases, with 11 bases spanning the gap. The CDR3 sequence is CASSLDPGSNEQFF. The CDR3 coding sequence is TGTGCCAGCAGCTTAGATCCGGGAAGTAATGAGCAGTTCTTC.

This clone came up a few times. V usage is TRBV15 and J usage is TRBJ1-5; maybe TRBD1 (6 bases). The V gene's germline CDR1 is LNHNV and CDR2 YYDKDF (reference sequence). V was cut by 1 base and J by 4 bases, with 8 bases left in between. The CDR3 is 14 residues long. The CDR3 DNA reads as TGTGCCACCAGCAGAGTAGGACAGAATCAGCCCCAGCATTTT. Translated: CATSRVGQNQPQHF.

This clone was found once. CDR3 in amino acids: CASSAGGEYNEQFF. The CDR3 DNA reads TGTGCCAGCAGCGCTGGCGGGGAGTACAATGAGCAGTTCTTC. The chain has TRBV9 and TRBJ2-1, with a possible D match to TRBD2 (6 bases). This CDR3 is built from 14 residues. Per germline, CDR1 SGDLS and CDR2 YYNGEE. The V and J ends lost 3 bases and 4 bases respectively, with 11 bases between them. The full variable domain, with the rest looked up from reference TRBV9 and TRBJ2-1, is DSGVTQTPKHLITATGQRVTLRCSPRSGDLSVYWYQQSLDQGLQFLIQYYNGEERAKGNILERFSAQQFPDLHSELNLSSLELGDSALYFCASSAGGEYNEQFFGPGTRLTVL.

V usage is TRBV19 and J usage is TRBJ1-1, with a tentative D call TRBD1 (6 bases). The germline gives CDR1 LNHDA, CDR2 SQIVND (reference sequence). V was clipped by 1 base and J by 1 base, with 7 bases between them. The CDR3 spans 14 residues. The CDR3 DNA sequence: TGTGCCAGTAGTATAGGGACAGAGAACACTGAAGCTTTCTTT. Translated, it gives CASSIGTENTEAFF.

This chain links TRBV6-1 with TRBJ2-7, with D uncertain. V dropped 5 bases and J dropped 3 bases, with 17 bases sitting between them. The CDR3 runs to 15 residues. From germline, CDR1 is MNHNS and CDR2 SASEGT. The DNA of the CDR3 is TGTGCCAGCAGTCGACACGGGCCCCCGGACTACGAGCAGTACTTC. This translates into CASSRHGPPDYEQYF.

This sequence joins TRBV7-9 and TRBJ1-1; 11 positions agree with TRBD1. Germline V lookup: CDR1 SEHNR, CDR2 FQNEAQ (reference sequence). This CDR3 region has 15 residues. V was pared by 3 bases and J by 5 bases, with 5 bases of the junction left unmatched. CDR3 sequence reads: CASSFGQGALTEAFF. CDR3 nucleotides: TGTGCCAGCAGCTTCGGACAGGGGGCGCTGACTGAAGCTTTCTTT.

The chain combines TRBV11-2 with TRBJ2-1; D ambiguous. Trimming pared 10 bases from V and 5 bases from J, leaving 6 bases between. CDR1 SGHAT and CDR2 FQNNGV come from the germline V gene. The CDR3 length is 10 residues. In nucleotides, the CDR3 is TGTGCCACCTGGGACAATGAGCAGTTCTTC. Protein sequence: CATWDNEQFF.

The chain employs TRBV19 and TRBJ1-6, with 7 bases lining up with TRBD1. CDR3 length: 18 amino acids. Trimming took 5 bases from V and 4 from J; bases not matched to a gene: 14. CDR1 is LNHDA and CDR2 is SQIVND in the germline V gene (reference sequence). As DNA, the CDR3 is TGTGCCAGTAGTGCACGCGCCGGGACAGAGCTTTATAATTCACCCCTCCACTTT. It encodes CASSARAGTELYNSPLHF.

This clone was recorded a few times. The DNA for the CDR3 is TGTGCCAGCAGCTTATACCCCCCAGAGGGGCGCTACACTGAAGCTTTCTTT. Protein product: CASSLYPPEGRYTEAFF. The rearrangement links TRBV7-9 to TRBJ1-1, with a weak D call TRBD1 (5 bases). The CDR3 loop spans 17 amino acids. Trimming left V 2 bases short and J 3 bases short, with 19 bases between. Germline values: CDR1 SEHNR, CDR2 FQNEAQ (reference sequence).

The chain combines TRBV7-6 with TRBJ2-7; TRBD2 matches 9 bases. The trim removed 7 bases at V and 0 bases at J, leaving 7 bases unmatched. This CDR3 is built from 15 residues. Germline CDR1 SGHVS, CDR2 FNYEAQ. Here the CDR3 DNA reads TGTGCCAGCACCGATCTAGCGGGGCGCTCCTACGAGCAGTACTTC. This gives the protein CASTDLAGRSYEQYF. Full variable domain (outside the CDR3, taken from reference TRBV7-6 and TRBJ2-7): GAGVSQSPRYKVTKRGQDVALRCDPISGHVSLYWYRQALGQGPEFLTYFNYEAQQDKSGLPNDRFSAERPEGSISTLTIQRTEQRDSAMYRCASTDLAGRSYEQYFGPGTRLTVT.

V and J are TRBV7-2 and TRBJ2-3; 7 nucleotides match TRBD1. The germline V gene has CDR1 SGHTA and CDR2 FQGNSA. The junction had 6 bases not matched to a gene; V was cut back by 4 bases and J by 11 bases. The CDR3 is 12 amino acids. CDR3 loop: CASSSADRKQYF. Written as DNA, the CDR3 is TGTGCCAGCAGCTCAGCGGACAGGAAGCAGTATTTT.

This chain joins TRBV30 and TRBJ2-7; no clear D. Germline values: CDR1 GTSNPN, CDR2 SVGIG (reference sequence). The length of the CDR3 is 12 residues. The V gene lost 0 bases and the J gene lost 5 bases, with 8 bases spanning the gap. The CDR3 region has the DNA TGTGCCTGGAGTGTACCCAGGAACGAGCAGTACTTC. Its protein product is CAWSVPRNEQYF.

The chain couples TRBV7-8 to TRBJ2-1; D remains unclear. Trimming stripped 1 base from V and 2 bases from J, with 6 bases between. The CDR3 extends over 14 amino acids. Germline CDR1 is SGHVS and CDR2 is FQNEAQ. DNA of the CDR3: TGTGCCAGCAGCTTAGTACTACCCTACAATGAGCAGTTCTTC. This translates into CASSLVLPYNEQFF.

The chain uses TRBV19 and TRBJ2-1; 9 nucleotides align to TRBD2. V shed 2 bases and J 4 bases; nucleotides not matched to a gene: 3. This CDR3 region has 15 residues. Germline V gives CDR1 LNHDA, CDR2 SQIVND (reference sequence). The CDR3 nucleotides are TGTGCCAGTAGTATATCGGGACTAGCATACAATGAGCAGTTCTTC. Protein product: CASSISGLAYNEQFF.

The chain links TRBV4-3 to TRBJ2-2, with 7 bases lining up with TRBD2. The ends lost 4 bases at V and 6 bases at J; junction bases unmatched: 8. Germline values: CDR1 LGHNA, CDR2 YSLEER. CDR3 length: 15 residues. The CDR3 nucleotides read TGCGCCAGCAGCCTCGGACTAGTTACGGCCGGGGAGCTGTTTTTT. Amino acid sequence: CASSLGLVTAGELFF.

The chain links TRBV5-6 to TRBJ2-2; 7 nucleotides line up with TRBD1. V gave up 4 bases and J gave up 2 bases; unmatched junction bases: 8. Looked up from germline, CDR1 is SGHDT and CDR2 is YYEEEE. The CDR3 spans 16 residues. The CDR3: CASSLGTEGNTGELFF. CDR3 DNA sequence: TGTGCCAGCAGCCTGGGGACAGAAGGAAACACCGGGGAGCTGTTTTTT. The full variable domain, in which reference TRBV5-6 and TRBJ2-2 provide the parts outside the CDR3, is DAGVTQSPTHLIKTRGQQVTLRCSPKSGHDTVSWYQQALGQGPQFIFQYYEEEERQRGNFPDRFSGHQFPNYSSELNVNALLLGDSALYLCASSLGTEGNTGELFFGEGSRLTVL.

In nucleotides, the CDR3 is TGTGCCATCAAGGGACTAGCGGGAGCGGCTGAGCAGTTCTTC. This codes for CAIKGLAGAAEQFF. The rearrangement links TRBV10-3 to TRBJ2-1, with TRBD2 matching 14 bases. The length of the CDR3 is 14 residues. Trimming at V came to 7 bases and at J to 9 bases, leaving 5 bases not matched to a gene. Germline V lookup: CDR1 ENHRY, CDR2 SYGVKD.

The CDR3 protein is CASSLWGDGTEAFF. CDR3 coding DNA: TGTGCCAGCAGCTTGTGGGGGGATGGTACTGAAGCTTTCTTT. This chain uses TRBV5-5 with TRBJ1-1; tentative D call: TRBD1 (5 bases). V gave up 1 base and J gave up 5 bases, with 12 bases separating them. Germline V CDR1 and CDR2: SGHKS, YYEKEE (reference sequence). The CDR3 consists of 14 residues. The full variable domain, in which reference TRBV5-5 and TRBJ1-1 provide the parts outside the CDR3, is DAGVTQSPTHLIKTRGQQVTLRCSPISGHKSVSWYQQVLGQGPQFIFQYYEKEERGRGNFPDRFSARQFPNYSSELNVNALLLGDSALYLCASSLWGDGTEAFFGQGTRLTVV.